This T cell receptor (beta chain) was recorded in a study of early T cells in non-severe SARS-CoV-2 infection. This clonotype has more than one count but fewer than ten. TCRdb recomputed calls from the 5' RACE reads with MiXCR, one row per CDR3 protein. Among tens of thousands of distinct CDR3 sequences, about 12% were seen once, and the ten largest hold 3.4%. The germline gives CDR1 LGHDT, CDR2 YNNKEL (reference sequence). The CDR3 runs to 16 residues. V was shortened by 0 bases and J by 7 bases, with 13 bases between the two germline ends. V gene TRBV3-1 combines with J gene TRBJ1-6; D is possibly TRBD1 (6 bases). Sequencing input: whole blood. The TCR originated in an adult who was a healthcare worker with PCR-confirmed SARS-CoV-2 infection or an uninfected control (not recorded which). The CDR3 loop reads CASSQDAGASNSPLHF. CDR3 nucleotides: TGTGCCAGCAGCCAAGATGCAGGGGCCAGCAATTCACCCCTCCACTTT.